This TCR beta chain is from a study of T cell clonality in common variable immunodeficiency. Whole-study results and caveats: Common variable immunodeficiency TCR beta sequences reportedly had fewer deletions and N-nucleotide insertions.

Germline values: CDR1 SGHDT, CDR2 YYEEEE. This CDR3 spans 13 amino acids. The V and J ends lost 1 base and 0 bases respectively, with 5 bases between them. Control and CVID samples contributed equal amounts of genomic DNA. The table came from immunoSEQ multiplex PCR; TCRdb's copy has only in-frame clones and leaves some out. Observed in the sample are tens of thousands of clones, none of them singletons. With regard to this clone: Antigen specificity is unknown. The CDR3 extends 3 residues past the end of the read, so its final part is completed from the germline J gene.

Diagnosis required reduced IgG, IgA and/or IgM with specific antibody deficiency. The CVID group had around 16 females and 25 to 30 males, mean age around 42. Patients and controls were mostly of Caucasian heritage. The chain joins TRBV5-6 to TRBJ2-7, with D perhaps TRBD1 (5 bases). This clonotype was sampled from a human donor with common variable immunodeficiency. The sequencing sample was made of peripheral blood mononuclear cells. The DNA read from the CDR3 is TGTGCCAGCAGCTTGACAGGCTCCTACGAG. Its translation: CASSLTGSYE. The complete CDR3 protein is CASSLTGSYEQYF.